The sequence of this TCR beta chain was determined in a study of cytomegalovirus exposure and HLA in healthy donors. The junction had 3 bases not matched to a gene; V was cut back by 2 bases and J by 4 bases. CDR3 size: 15 residues. Germline values: CDR1 SGDLS, CDR2 YYNGEE. As for this clone: Its antigen is still unknown.

The study's findings and limits: As a later analysis showed, a missense DCLRE1C variant was linked to trimming of TCR beta V- and J-genes. Within an earlier analysis, most TCR beta V segments proved productive either about 87% or about 30% of the time.

In the PCR, 60 Vbeta and 13 Jbeta primers were used. Produced via immunoSEQ multiplex PCR; TCRdb's table is partial and in-frame only. Found here are 200,000 to 300,000 clones, approximately 84% of them singletons; the top ten hold 2% to 2.5%. V usage is TRBV9 and J usage is TRBJ1-4; TRBD1 matches 9 bases. The sequence was collected from a woman in her forties in good health and CMV-seropositive. The specimen sequenced was PBMCs. Written as DNA, the CDR3 is TGTGCCAGCAGCGTCACAGGGGGCGTTAATGAAAAACTGTTTTTT. Amino acid sequence: CASSVTGGVNEKLFF.